The sequence of this TCR beta chain was determined in a study of cytomegalovirus exposure and HLA in healthy donors. Germline V CDR1 and CDR2: LNHNV, YYDKDF (reference sequence). The V segment lost 6 bases and the J segment 5 bases; nucleotides outside the gene matches: 2. CDR3 size: 14 residues. A note on this clone: Its matching antigen is unknown.

A multiplex PCR was run with 60 Vbeta primers and 13 Jbeta primers. Method: immunoSEQ multiplex PCR; TCRdb's copy keeps in-frame clones and lacks some. Of about 160,000 clones listed, about three fifths were seen once; the top ten hold 5.5% to 9%. Study-wide results and caveats: The study dropped some indistinguishable V segments, TRBV6-2 and TRBV6-3 among them. Productive rates of about 90% or about 30% were seen for most TCR beta V segments in an earlier analysis.

This clonotype was sampled from an older woman in good health and CMV-seropositive. Sequenced input: PBMCs. The chain carries TRBV15 and TRBJ1-4; 11 positions match TRBD1. The CDR3 region is CATRRDRGNEKLFF. The CDR3 nucleotides read TGTGCCACCAGAAGGGACAGGGGGAATGAAAAACTGTTTTTT.